This TCR beta chain came from a study of cytotoxic CD8 clonotypes in ibrutinib-treated CLL. Study-wide findings and caveats: Baseline clonality, above age-matched healthy donor levels, tracked circulating CD8+ T-cell counts.

There are 11 residues in the CDR3. Germline-derived CDR1 and CDR2 are DFQATT and SNEGSKA (reference sequence). The V end was cut by 6 bases, the J end by 3 bases, with 9 bases between. The table lists this clone with a count of one. What it recognizes is unknown. Here immunoSEQ multiplex PCR was the method, and the copy in TCRdb shows in-frame clones only, minus some. The table records 50,000 or so clones, 70% to 90% of them present only once. V gene TRBV20-1 combines with J gene TRBJ2-7; D not resolved. The sample consisted of PBMCs, taken after 24 months of ibrutinib treatment. The TCR comes from a human donor with chronic lymphocytic leukemia. DNA for the CDR3: TGCAGTGCGCAGGTACTCTACGAGCAGTACTTC. It encodes CSAQVLYEQYF.